The 20 T cell receptor beta chains below come from one sample, sequenced in a study of blood T cell repertoires in COVID-19. TCRdb's copy holds only in-frame clones and misses some; the assay was immunoSEQ multiplex PCR. Found here are fewer than 110,000 clones, roughly 90% of them singletons; the top ten hold 4% to 6%. Sequenced input: peripheral blood. These receptors all come from a man aged 35-49 years with active or convalescent COVID-19.

The CDR3 nucleotides read TGTGCCAGCAGTTTAAAACAGGGGGGTACTGAAGCTTTCTTT. Translated: CASSLKQGGTEAFF. The V gene is TRBV25-1, the J gene TRBJ1-1; TRBD1 matches 8 bases. The CDR3 is 14 residues long. Looked up from germline, CDR1 is MGHDK and CDR2 is SYGVNS. The junction had 7 bases not matched to a gene; V was cut back by 5 bases and J by 5 bases. The variable domain in full, with the rest retrieved from reference TRBV25-1 and TRBJ1-1, is EADIYQTPRYLVIGTGKKITLECSQTMGHDKMYWYQQDPGMELHLIHYSYGVNSTEKGDLSSESTVSRIRTEHFPLTLESARPSHTSQYLCASSLKQGGTEAFFGQGTRLTVV.

CDR3 in DNA: TGTGCCAGCAGTCAGGGGGCGACTGGAAACACCATATATTTT. It encodes CASSQGATGNTIYF. This rearrangement joins TRBV6-5 to TRBJ1-3; 8 positions agree with TRBD1. Unmatched junction bases numbered 2, after V lost 5 bases and J lost 2 bases. There are 14 residues in the CDR3. Germline CDR1 and CDR2: MNHEY and SVGAGI.

The chain links TRBV6-2 or TRBV6-3 to TRBJ2-2; 8 bases align to TRBD1. Germline V gene lookup returns CDR1 MNHEY and CDR2 SVGEGT. V shed 4 bases and J 7 bases; nucleotides not matched to a gene: 5. The length of the CDR3 is 14 residues. CDR3 nucleotide sequence: TGTGCCAGCAGTTCCTACAGGGGGGACGGGGAGCTGTTTTTT. Protein product: CASSSYRGDGELFF.

The gene calls are TRBV5-4 and TRBJ2-7; 13 positions match TRBD2. V trimming: 4 bases; J trimming: 3 bases; junction bases outside the gene matches: 4. Germline V lookup: CDR1 SGHNT, CDR2 YYREEE (reference sequence). CDR3 length: 15 residues. The CDR3 DNA sequence: TGTGCCAGCAGCCATGGGACTAGCGGGAACTACGAGCAGTACTTC. Protein sequence: CASSHGTSGNYEQYF. Looking up the rest from reference TRBV5-4 and TRBJ2-7 gives the full variable domain: ETGVTQSPTHLIKTRGQQVTLRCSSQSGHNTVSWYQQALGQGPQFIFQYYREEENGRGNFPPRFSGLQFPNYSSELNVNALELDDSALYLCASSHGTSGNYEQYFGPGTRLTVT.

The J gene is TRBJ2-5, the V gene TRBV29-1, with D tentatively TRBD2 (6 bases). Trimming took off 3 bases at V and 7 bases at J, with 9 bases between the two ends. The CDR3 contains 11 residues. Germline V gene lookup returns CDR1 SQVTM and CDR2 ANQGSEA. CDR3 protein: CSVEMRGTQYF. CDR3 nucleotides: TGCAGCGTTGAGATGCGGGGGACCCAGTACTTC.

The rearrangement uses TRBV28 and TRBJ2-3; D gene uncertain. CDR1 MDHEN and CDR2 SYDVKM come from the germline V gene. Trimming removed 5 bases at V and 1 base at J, with 16 bases between. The CDR3 has 16 residues. The CDR3 nucleotides read TGTGCCAGCAGTCTCGCAATGCGCGTGGGCACAGATACGCAGTATTTT. Its protein is CASSLAMRVGTDTQYF.

This clone was counted once. The gene calls are TRBV5-1 and TRBJ2-2, with D perhaps matching TRBD2 (6 bases). The germline V gene encodes CDR1 SGHRS and CDR2 YFSETQ. The CDR3 has 15 amino acids. V shed 6 bases and J shed 2 bases, with 14 bases lying between them. In nucleotides, the CDR3 is TGCGCCAGCAAGGACGGGAGTAGCAACACCGGGGAGCTGTTTTTT. This translates into CASKDGSSNTGELFF.

The chain uses TRBV9 and TRBJ2-5; TRBD1 aligns across 7 bases. This CDR3 spans 15 amino acids. Looked up from germline, CDR1 is SGDLS and CDR2 is YYNGEE. After removal of 3 bases from V and 0 bases from J, the junction contained 5 bases not matched to a gene. The CDR3 here is CASSAYGTDQETQYF. As DNA, the CDR3 is TGTGCCAGCAGCGCTTACGGGACAGACCAAGAGACCCAGTACTTC. Based on the CDR3 plus reference TRBV9 and TRBJ2-5, the full variable domain is DSGVTQTPKHLITATGQRVTLRCSPRSGDLSVYWYQQSLDQGLQFLIQYYNGEERAKGNILERFSAQQFPDLHSELNLSSLELGDSALYFCASSAYGTDQETQYFGPGTRLLVL.

The chain recombines TRBV30 with TRBJ2-1, with 9 bases lining up with TRBD2. V gave up 2 bases and J gave up 0 bases; unmatched junction bases: 2. Germline V lookup: CDR1 GTSNPN, CDR2 SVGIG (reference sequence). The CDR3 is made up of 15 amino acids. The CDR3 reads CAWSSSGISYNEQFF. The CDR3 coding sequence is TGTGCCTGGAGTTCTAGCGGGATCTCCTACAATGAGCAGTTCTTC.

The V and J genes are TRBV4-1 and TRBJ1-1; D perhaps matches TRBD1 (5 bases). The CDR3 is 13 residues long. Germline CDR1 is MGHRA and CDR2 is YSYEKL. Trimming shortened V by 5 bases and J by 4 bases, and 11 bases separated the two germline ends. The DNA of the CDR3 is TGCGCCAGCAGCATCAGGGATTTCACTGAAGCTTTCTTT. Protein product: CASSIRDFTEAFF.

This rearrangement joins TRBV7-2 to TRBJ1-1; 7 nucleotides agree with TRBD1. Germline assignment: CDR1 SGHTA and CDR2 FQGNSA. Trimming removed 1 base from V and 4 bases from J; junction bases left unmatched: 6. This CDR3 spans 15 amino acids. The chain's CDR3 is CASSLVTGQLTEAFF. The CDR3 coding sequence is TGTGCCAGCAGCTTAGTAACGGGACAGCTCACTGAAGCTTTCTTT.

The chain couples TRBV2 to TRBJ2-1, with 7 bases matching TRBD2. J was trimmed by 7 bases and V by 7 bases; bases with no gene match: 4. Germline loops: CDR1 SNHLY, CDR2 FYNNEI. The CDR3 is 12 amino acids. The DNA for the CDR3 is TGTGCCAGCACTAGCGGACCTAATGAGCAGTTCTTC. It yields the protein CASTSGPNEQFF.

V gene TRBV6-2 or TRBV6-3 combines with J gene TRBJ1-5; TRBD1 agrees at 10 bases. Trimming removed 2 bases from V and 15 bases from J; junction bases left unmatched: 4. Germline V gene sequence: CDR1 MNHEY, CDR2 SVGEGT. The CDR3 is made up of 12 amino acids. For the CDR3, the DNA is TGTGCCAGCAGTTACGGGACAGGGGAAGCGCATTTT. Protein sequence: CASSYGTGEAHF.

Only one count was recorded for this clone. This chain joins TRBV19 and TRBJ2-4; 11 bases are a match to TRBD2. Trimming removed 4 bases from V and 7 bases from J; junction bases left unmatched: 3. Germline values: CDR1 LNHDA, CDR2 SQIVND (reference sequence). The CDR3 has 14 amino acids. CDR3 coding DNA: TGTGCCAGTAGTAAGCTAGCGGGAGGTAACATTCAGTACTTC. Translation gives CASSKLAGGNIQYF.

This clone was detected only once. V is TRBV19 and J is TRBJ2-1; 12 bases match TRBD1. With V trimmed by 5 bases and J by 1 base, 3 bases remained unmatched. The CDR3 length is 16 residues. The germline V gene encodes CDR1 LNHDA and CDR2 SQIVND (reference sequence). CDR3 nucleotides: TGTGCCAGTAGTCCGGGACAGGGGGCGTCCTACAATGAGCAGTTCTTC. It specifies CASSPGQGASYNEQFF.

This clone has a single count. CDR3 bases: TGCGCCAGCAGTCCTGGACAGGCCCTCCAAGGGGGAAAACTGTTTTTT. This codes for CASSPGQALQGGKLFF. V usage is TRBV5-1 and J usage is TRBJ1-4; 7 bases fit TRBD1. Germline assignment: CDR1 SGHRS and CDR2 YFSETQ. The length of the CDR3 is 16 residues. The ends lost 5 bases at V and 10 bases at J; junction bases unmatched: 17.

This clone appeared a single time. V usage is TRBV4-3 and J usage is TRBJ2-1, with a tentative D call TRBD2 (6 bases). Germline CDR1 reads LGHNA; CDR2 reads YSLEER. Trimming shortened V by 4 bases and J by 1 base, and 11 bases separated the two germline ends. The CDR3 runs 15 residues. CDR3 coding DNA: TGCGCCAGCAGCCTGAGGACTATTTCCTACAATGAGCAGTTCTTC. Translating gives CASSLRTISYNEQFF.

The CDR3 DNA sequence: TGCAGCGTTCAACAGGGGAGGTACGAGCAGTACTTC. Residues: CSVQQGRYEQYF. The rearrangement joins TRBV29-1 to TRBJ2-7, with D possibly matching TRBD1 (7 bases). Germline V gene sequence: CDR1 SQVTM, CDR2 ANQGSEA. Trimming took 5 bases from V and 4 from J, leaving 12 bases between them. The CDR3 is 12 amino acids.

The chain joins TRBV25-1 to TRBJ1-5, with 8 bases that match TRBD1. The V and J ends lost 2 bases and 6 bases, in that order; junction bases with no gene match: 9. CDR1 is MGHDK, CDR2 SYGVNS, per germline. The CDR3 spans 16 residues. CDR3 nucleotide sequence: TGTGCCAGCAGTGAAGAGAGGGGACAGGTTAGTCAGCCCCAGCATTTT. This codes for CASSEERGQVSQPQHF.

This chain connects TRBV7-3 to TRBJ2-1; 11 bases match TRBD2. The trim removed 2 bases at V and 4 bases at J, leaving 7 bases unmatched. The germline V gene has CDR1 SGHTA and CDR2 FQGTGA. This CDR3 contains 17 residues. In DNA, the CDR3 is TGTGCCAGCAGCTTATCCGCCGGGACTAGCGGTTACAATGAGCAGTTCTTC. Its translation: CASSLSAGTSGYNEQFF.